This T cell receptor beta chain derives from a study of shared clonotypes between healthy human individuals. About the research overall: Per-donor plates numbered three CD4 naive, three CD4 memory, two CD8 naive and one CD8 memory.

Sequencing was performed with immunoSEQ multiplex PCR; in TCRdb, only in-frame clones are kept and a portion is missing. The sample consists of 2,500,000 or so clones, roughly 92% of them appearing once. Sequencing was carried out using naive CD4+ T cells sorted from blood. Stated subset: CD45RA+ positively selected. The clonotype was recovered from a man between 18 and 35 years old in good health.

The CDR3 nucleotides read TGTGCCACAAGACCGGACAGGGTAGGGTATGGCTACACCTTC. Protein: CATRPDRVGYGYTF. The chain combines TRBV2 with TRBJ1-2; 8 bases align to TRBD1. The CDR3 totals 14 residues. The trim removed 10 bases at V and 5 bases at J, leaving 12 bases unmatched. Germline assignment: CDR1 SNHLY and CDR2 FYNNEI.